The rows below give T cell receptor beta chains drawn from one sample of a study of blood T cells in healthy people across ages. TCRdb re-analysed the 5' RACE reads in MiXCR, keeping a single row per CDR3 protein. Of about 930,000 distinct CDR3 sequences listed, about 29% were seen once; the top ten hold roughly a tenth. These data are also associated with another study on T cells of mothers and their children.

The sample consisted of blood. These receptors came from a middle-aged woman in good health. The CDR3 runs from the conserved cysteine through the conserved F or W. A D gene is named only where the DNA matches it firmly. Size is stated for part of the rows, as once, few or many counts, or as a class when the clone is expanded.

clone_size: NA; j_call: TRBJ2-2; v_call: TRBV20-1; d_call: NA; cdr3_aa: CSASLGWGTGELFF; cdr3_nt: TGCAGTGCTAGTCTCGGTTGGGGGACCGGGGAGCTGTTTTTT
clone_size: many; j_call: TRBJ2-1; v_call: TRBV27; d_call: NA; cdr3_aa: CASSLRSGWGNEQFF; cdr3_nt: TGTGCCAGCAGTTTAAGGTCAGGATGGGGCAATGAGCAGTTCTTC
clone_size: NA; j_call: TRBJ2-3; v_call: TRBV20-1; d_call: TRBD2; cdr3_aa: CSARALPSGGGGDTRYF; cdr3_nt: TGCAGTGCTAGAGCCCTGCCTAGCGGGGGTGGGGGGGATACGCGGTATTTT
clone_size: many; j_call: TRBJ1-2; v_call: TRBV6-5; d_call: NA; cdr3_aa: CASSGPGNYGYTF; cdr3_nt: TGTGCCAGCAGTGGGCCGGGTAACTATGGCTACACCTTC
clone_size: NA; j_call: TRBJ1-1; v_call: TRBV4-1; d_call: TRBD1; cdr3_aa: CASSHSRGHAEAFF; cdr3_nt: TGCGCCAGCAGCCATAGCAGGGGGCATGCTGAAGCTTTCTTT
clone_size: many; j_call: TRBJ2-7; v_call: TRBV7-9; d_call: NA; cdr3_aa: CASAPHSYEQYF; cdr3_nt: TGTGCCAGCGCTCCCCACTCCTACGAGCAGTACTTC
clone_size: few; j_call: TRBJ1-2; v_call: TRBV5-4; d_call: NA; cdr3_aa: CASSFRGSPMGYTF; cdr3_nt: TGTGCCAGCAGCTTTCGAGGGTCGCCTATGGGCTACACCTTC
clone_size: few; j_call: TRBJ2-3; v_call: TRBV7-2; d_call: TRBD2; cdr3_aa: CASSPALLAGGQYF; cdr3_nt: TGTGCCAGCAGCCCCGCCCTACTAGCGGGGGGGCAGTATTTT
clone_size: few; j_call: TRBJ2-1; v_call: TRBV2; d_call: NA; cdr3_aa: CASMGQFNSYNEQFF; cdr3_nt: TGTGCCAGCATGGGTCAGTTCAACTCCTACAATGAGCAGTTCTTC
clone_size: NA; j_call: TRBJ1-2; v_call: TRBV4-1; d_call: NA; cdr3_aa: CASSQVGGGYGYTF; cdr3_nt: TGCGCCAGCAGCCAAGTGGGGGGAGGCTATGGCTACACCTTC
clone_size: NA; j_call: TRBJ2-6; v_call: TRBV5-1; d_call: NA; cdr3_aa: CASSPTPTKTGANVLTF; cdr3_nt: TGCGCCAGCAGCCCCACCCCTACTAAAACTGGGGCCAACGTCCTGACTTTC
clone_size: NA; j_call: TRBJ1-2; v_call: TRBV9; d_call: NA; cdr3_aa: CASSVAKGFYGYTF; cdr3_nt: TGTGCCAGCAGCGTAGCGAAAGGATTCTATGGCTACACCTTC
clone_size: NA; j_call: TRBJ2-7; v_call: TRBV7-2; d_call: NA; cdr3_aa: CASSAFPTYEQYF; cdr3_nt: TGTGCCAGCAGCGCATTCCCCACATACGAGCAGTACTTC
clone_size: few; j_call: TRBJ1-5; v_call: TRBV5-5; d_call: NA; cdr3_aa: CASSLGVGGQPQHF; cdr3_nt: TGTGCCAGCAGCTTGGGGGTAGGGGGACAGCCCCAGCATTTT
clone_size: NA; j_call: TRBJ2-7; v_call: TRBV6-6; d_call: TRBD2; cdr3_aa: CASSTTSDHEQYF; cdr3_nt: TGTGCCAGCAGTACGACTAGCGACCACGAGCAGTACTTC
clone_size: few; j_call: TRBJ1-4; v_call: TRBV27; d_call: NA; cdr3_aa: CASRKGRGTNEKLFF; cdr3_nt: TGTGCCAGCAGAAAAGGCCGGGGGACTAATGAAAAACTGTTTTTT
clone_size: NA; j_call: TRBJ2-2; v_call: TRBV7-3; d_call: NA; cdr3_aa: CASSLPATGELFF; cdr3_nt: TGTGCCAGCAGCTTGCCGGCCACCGGGGAGCTGTTTTTT
clone_size: NA; j_call: TRBJ1-2; v_call: TRBV5-1; d_call: NA; cdr3_aa: CASSLNGEGGVYGYTF; cdr3_nt: TGCGCCAGCAGCTTGAACGGGGAAGGGGGGGTTTATGGCTACACCTTC
clone_size: NA; j_call: TRBJ1-2; v_call: TRBV5-1; d_call: NA; cdr3_aa: CASSLVVASNYGYTF; cdr3_nt: TGCGCCAGCAGCTTGGTGGTAGCCTCTAACTATGGCTACACCTTC
clone_size: many; j_call: TRBJ1-5; v_call: TRBV4-3; d_call: NA; cdr3_aa: CASSQDLAVDQPQHF; cdr3_nt: TGCGCCAGCAGCCAAGATCTAGCGGTGGACCAGCCCCAGCATTTT
clone_size: few; j_call: TRBJ2-3; v_call: TRBV9; d_call: TRBD2; cdr3_aa: CASSVDGAGGPDTQYF; cdr3_nt: TGTGCCAGCAGCGTAGATGGTGCGGGGGGACCAGATACGCAGTATTTT
clone_size: NA; j_call: TRBJ2-5; v_call: TRBV20-1; d_call: NA; cdr3_aa: CSARDPQLQETQYF; cdr3_nt: TGCAGTGCTAGAGATCCCCAGCTCCAAGAGACCCAGTACTTC
clone_size: many; j_call: TRBJ2-7; v_call: TRBV20-1; d_call: TRBD2; cdr3_aa: CSARPLGGGKVGEQYF; cdr3_nt: TGCAGTGCTAGACCCTTAGGCGGGGGGAAAGTTGGGGAGCAGTACTTC
clone_size: few; j_call: TRBJ2-1; v_call: TRBV6-6; d_call: TRBD2; cdr3_aa: CASSTSGGASEQFF; cdr3_nt: TGTGCCAGCAGTACTAGCGGGGGGGCCAGTGAGCAGTTCTTC
clone_size: NA; j_call: TRBJ2-2; v_call: TRBV28; d_call: NA; cdr3_aa: CASSLPTTNTGELFF; cdr3_nt: TGTGCCAGCAGTTTACCTACAACGAACACCGGGGAGCTGTTTTTT